This entry concerns a single T cell receptor (beta chain). The sample is drawn from a study of blood T cell repertoires in COVID-19. Whole-study context: PBMCs, B-cell-depleted T cells, or T cells provided the cDNA or gDNA that made up the material.

Patients of the Seattle cohort, enrolled during active infection, were followed longitudinally. V was pared by 0 bases and J by 7 bases, with 10 bases between. CDR1 and CDR2 (germline): SGHNT, YYREEE (reference sequence). The CDR3 consists of 13 residues. Original analysis: The assay estimated nucleated cells by amplifying reference gene primers. The method was immunoSEQ multiplex PCR; TCRdb's version includes in-frame clones alone and lacks a portion of them. V, J and clone size are those of that table, while D and trimming were read from the DNA. This sample yields under 70,000 clones, of which about 88% are seen a single time; about 40% belongs to the top ten.

The genes are TRBV5-4 and TRBJ1-1; D call uncertain. The sequence derives from a woman aged 55-70 years with COVID-19, enrolled during active disease. Sequencing used peripheral blood. In nucleotides, the CDR3 is TGTGCCAGCAGCTTGGCGCCAGGCCGTGAAGCTTTCTTT. Translated, it gives CASSLAPGREAFF.